Following are 11 T cell receptor beta chains from one sample sequenced in a study of regulatory T cells in long-lasting Graves disease. Building of the TCR beta libraries involved iRepertoire HTBI primers and Arm-PCR of CDR3 regions. Each CDR3 protein gets one entry after TCRdb re-called the multiplex PCR reads with MiXCR. The sample shows some 300,000 distinct CDR3 sequences, roughly a fifth of them seen only once. The time point: persistent/refractory GD, antithyroid drugs over 5 years with positive TRAb. Extracted PBMC RNA gave rise to the TCR library. Specimen: peripheral blood mononuclear cells (PBMCs), collected when the disease was refractory, from a patient treated with antithyroid drugs. The receptors were gathered from a female donor with Graves disease.

The count of this clonotype is one. The J gene is TRBJ1-6, the V gene TRBV6-5, with TRBD1 as a possible D gene (5 bases). The germline V gene encodes CDR1 MNHEY and CDR2 SVGAGI. V was clipped by 2 bases and J by 6 bases, with 8 bases between them. The CDR3 extends over 14 amino acids. This chain's CDR3 is CASSYRTPNSPLHF. As DNA, the CDR3 is TGTGCCAGCAGTTACAGGACACCTAATTCACCCCTCCACTTT.

The count of this clonotype is one. A read error may explain this, as a much larger clone is one base away. The J gene is TRBJ1-5, the V gene TRBV7-2; 9 bases map to TRBD1. Germline CDR1 reads SGHTA; CDR2 reads FQGNSA. There are 15 residues in the CDR3. Trimming at V came to 5 bases and at J to 9 bases, leaving 11 bases not matched to a gene. DNA for the CDR3: TGTGCCAGCAGCGCCCGACAGGGGGTGTCTCCGCCCCAGCATTTT. Amino acids: CASSARQGVSPPQHF.

A few counts support this clonotype. This chain links TRBV9 with TRBJ2-7, with 10 bases identical to TRBD2. This CDR3 spans 15 amino acids. Germline lookup yields CDR1 SGDLS and CDR2 YYNGEE. Trimming at V came to 0 bases and at J to 5 bases, leaving 5 bases not matched to a gene. The DNA of the CDR3 is TGTGCCAGCAGCGTAGGAGCGGGAGGGCCTAACGAGCAGTACTTC. It encodes CASSVGAGGPNEQYF.

The table lists this clonotype with a few counts. The genes are TRBV14 and TRBJ2-7; perhaps D is TRBD1 or TRBD2 (6 bases each). The length of the CDR3 is 11 residues. Germline CDR1 reads SGHDN; CDR2 reads FVKESK. Trimming pared 7 bases from V and 6 bases from J, leaving 10 bases between. CDR3 region: CASTGAGEQYF. In nucleotides, the CDR3 is TGTGCCAGCACGGGGGCGGGCGAGCAGTACTTC.

This clonotype was seen only a few times. The CDR3 protein is CATSRERQARTYEQYF. In nucleotides, the CDR3 is TGTGCCACCAGCAGAGAGAGACAGGCTAGGACCTACGAGCAGTACTTC. The rearrangement uses TRBV15 and TRBJ2-7, with D tentatively TRBD1 (6 bases). This CDR3 has 16 amino acids. Germline CDR1 and CDR2: LNHNV and YYDKDF (reference sequence). Trimming left V 0 bases short and J 2 bases short, with 14 bases between.

The chain is built from TRBV28 and TRBJ2-2, with D tentatively TRBD1 (6 bases). The V gene lost 6 bases and the J gene lost 0 bases, with 17 bases spanning the gap. CDR3 size: 17 residues. CDR1 MDHEN and CDR2 SYDVKM come from the germline V gene. DNA of the CDR3: TGTGCCAGCAGAAATCAATACAGGGTGTCGAACACCGGGGAGCTGTTTTTT. This sequence encodes CASRNQYRVSNTGELFF.

This clonotype appeared many times. CDR3 DNA sequence: TGTGCCAGCAGTGAAGCGGCAGACACCGGGGAGCTGTTTTTT. The encoded protein is CASSEAADTGELFF. The genes are TRBV2 and TRBJ2-2; no clear D. CDR3 size: 14 residues. Germline CDR1 SNHLY, CDR2 FYNNEI. Trimming pared 0 bases from V and 3 bases from J, leaving 5 bases between.

As concerns this clonotype: Germline is not matched at one junction end, which may reflect a read error. This rearrangement joins TRBV7-9 to TRBJ2-2; 10 positions match TRBD2. Per germline, CDR1 SEHNR and CDR2 FQNEAQ (reference sequence). The CDR3 sequence is 15 residues long. CDR3 coding DNA: TGTGCCAGCAGCCCTACTAGCGGGAACCCCGGGGAGCTGTTTTTT. Residues: CASSPTSGNPGELFF. The full variable domain, with the rest looked up from reference TRBV7-9 and TRBJ2-2, is DTGVSQNPRHKITKRGQNVTFRCDPISEHNRLYWYRQTLGQGPEFLTYFQNEAQLEKSRLLSDRFSAERPKGSFSTLEIQRTEQGDSAMYLCASSPTSGNPGELFFGEGSRLTVL.

This clonotype was counted many times. The chain recombines TRBV2 with TRBJ1-4; D is unclear. Germline CDR1 is SNHLY and CDR2 is FYNNEI. The CDR3 spans 15 residues. Trimming cost V 3 bases and J 6 bases, with 14 bases left between them. DNA for the CDR3: TGTGCCAGCAGTGACGTTGGGTGGAGGGATGAAAAACTGTTTTTT. It encodes CASSDVGWRDEKLFF.

This clonotype has only a few counts. J is TRBJ1-2 and V is TRBV11-2; D unclear. This CDR3 has 14 amino acids. Germline CDR1 reads SGHAT; CDR2 reads FQNNGV. Trimming stripped 0 bases from V and 4 bases from J, with 9 bases between. CDR3 residues: CASSLESSSYGYTF. In DNA form, the CDR3 reads TGTGCCAGCAGCTTAGAATCCAGCAGCTATGGCTACACCTTC.

The V and J genes are TRBV7-2 and TRBJ1-1; TRBD1 agrees at 9 bases. The CDR3 length is 17 residues. CDR1 and CDR2 (germline): SGHTA, FQGNSA. Trimming cost V 7 bases and J 7 bases; bases outside gene matches: 19. The CDR3 spells CASKRTGQGNWDHEAFF. The CDR3 DNA reads as TGTGCCAGCAAACGTACGGGACAGGGAAACTGGGATCATGAAGCTTTCTTT.